These 20 T cell receptor beta chains originate from one sample sequenced in a study of cytomegalovirus exposure and HLA in healthy donors (dated by TCRdb to 2015 to 2018). The receptor library was made with the immunoSEQ multiplex PCR assay. A mixture of 60 forward primers for TCR Vbeta segments and 13 reverse primers for TCR Jbeta segments was used in the multiplex PCR. Sourced from immuneACCESS, this table was stored by TCRdb with only in-frame sequences that have V and J called. A share of the clones is absent; for the studies checked, an unresolved V gene accounts for under half, and the remainder has no known explanation. The sample table on file contains 100,000 to 150,000 clones. Roughly 2% of the sample is taken by the ten largest. Sequenced: PBMCs. The source is a man aged 35 to 55 in good health and CMV-seronegative.

The rearrangement links TRBV6-1 to TRBJ2-2; 14 bases are shared with TRBD2. The CDR3 is 14 amino acids. Germline CDR1 reads MNHNS; CDR2 reads SASEGT. In nucleotides, the CDR3 is TGTGGGACTAGCGGGAGGACAGGGACCGGGGAGCTGTTTTTT. It specifies CGTSGRTGTGELFF.

About this clone itself: At one boundary the junction diverges from the germline segment, which might be a read error. The rearrangement links TRBV7-7 to TRBJ2-5; 7 bases fit TRBD1. The CDR3 runs 16 residues. Germline V gene data show CDR1 as SSHAT and CDR2 as FNYEAQ (reference sequence). The chain's CDR3 is CASSLAPADRQETQYF. Written as DNA, the CDR3 is TGTGCTAGCAGCTTAGCGCCTGCGGACAGGCAAGAGACCCAGTACTTC.

The chain joins TRBV29-1 to TRBJ1-2, with 9 bases matching TRBD1. Per germline, CDR1 SQVTM and CDR2 ANQGSEA. V dropped 4 bases and J dropped 4; count of bases not matched to a gene: 4. The CDR3 runs 13 residues. The CDR3 protein is CSVAGQGGYGYTF. Here the CDR3 DNA reads TGCAGCGTTGCGGGACAGGGTGGCTATGGCTACACCTTC.

The chain carries TRBV5-1 and TRBJ1-3; 7 bases are shared with TRBD1. The V segment lost 1 base and the J segment 8 bases; nucleotides outside the gene matches: 0. The CDR3 consists of 12 residues. Per the germline V gene, CDR1 is SGHRS and CDR2 is YFSETQ. Here the CDR3 reads CASSLQGDTIYF. CDR3 in DNA: TGCGCCAGCAGCTTGCAGGGGGACACCATATATTTT.

V and J are TRBV2 and TRBJ2-1, with 14 bases fitting TRBD2. CDR1 is SNHLY and CDR2 is FYNNEI in the germline V gene. The ends lost 5 bases at V and 4 bases at J; junction bases unmatched: 1. The length of the CDR3 is 15 residues. The CDR3 sequence: CASSRLAGGYNEQFF. Here the CDR3 DNA reads TGTGCCAGCAGTCGACTAGCGGGAGGGTACAATGAGCAGTTCTTC.

This chain links TRBV9 with TRBJ2-1, with D perhaps matching TRBD2 (6 bases). The V and J ends lost 0 bases and 4 bases respectively, with 11 bases between them. This CDR3 spans 15 amino acids. Germline V gene sequence: CDR1 SGDLS, CDR2 YYNGEE. The DNA for the CDR3 is TGTGCCAGCAGCGTAGGTTCTAGCGAATACAATGAGCAGTTCTTC. Protein sequence: CASSVGSSEYNEQFF.

This chain connects TRBV10-2 to TRBJ2-1, with 8 bases that match TRBD2. Per the germline V gene, CDR1 is WSHSY and CDR2 is SAAADI. The V segment lost 5 bases and the J segment 10 bases; nucleotides outside the gene matches: 10. The CDR3 is made up of 14 amino acids. In nucleotides, the CDR3 is TGCGCCAGCAGTAGGGCGGGGGGCCGGTGGGAGCAGTTCTTC. Its translation: CASSRAGGRWEQFF.

The V gene is TRBV7-2, the J gene TRBJ2-5; the D gene is possibly TRBD2 (6 bases). V gave up 1 base and J gave up 1 base, with 13 bases separating them. Germline V lookup: CDR1 SGHTA, CDR2 FQGNSA. The CDR3 is 16 residues long. The CDR3 nucleotides read TGTGCCAGCAGCTTAGGAGCGGGCCGGGCCCAAGAGACCCAGTACTTC. It is translated as CASSLGAGRAQETQYF.

The CDR3 loop is CASSPYDGWGRQFF. CDR3 DNA sequence: TGTGCCAGCAGCCCTTACGACGGGTGGGGCCGGCAGTTCTTC. The chain links TRBV7-2 to TRBJ2-1; D is possibly TRBD1 (5 bases). The CDR3 extends over 14 amino acids. Germline V lookup: CDR1 SGHTA, CDR2 FQGNSA. The V gene lost 5 bases and the J gene lost 12 bases, with 20 bases spanning the gap.

V and J are TRBV7-9 and TRBJ1-4; the D is unclear. Germline lookup yields CDR1 SEHNR and CDR2 FQNEAQ (reference sequence). The CDR3 consists of 14 residues. The germline V and J ends were trimmed by 7 bases and 8 bases, with 17 bases remaining between them. The CDR3 DNA follows: TGTGCCAGCACCTCCGGGCGAGCGGGAGAAAAACTGTTTTTT. Translating gives CASTSGRAGEKLFF.

The rearrangement links TRBV15 to TRBJ1-4, with D unresolved. The germline V gene has CDR1 LNHNV and CDR2 YYDKDF (reference sequence). V lost 5 bases, J lost 7 bases, and 14 bases lay in between. CDR3 length: 14 residues. As DNA, the CDR3 is TGTGCCACCAGCCCCGGCGGGCGGACTGAAAAACTGTTTTTT. Translating it yields CATSPGGRTEKLFF.

With respect to this clone: In this CDR3 the conserved last residue, phenylalanine or tryptophan, is missing, so a read error is likely. The J gene is TRBJ1-2, the V gene TRBV11-3; D is perhaps TRBD1 (6 bases). The CDR3 runs 15 residues. Germline V lookup: CDR1 SGHNT, CDR2 YENEEA. V was cut by 5 bases and J by 7 bases, with 20 bases left in between. CDR3 sequence (DNA): TGTGCCAGCAGCGGGGAAATCGGGACACCCCGTGGCTACACCCTC. Protein: CASSGEIGTPRGYTL.

The J gene is TRBJ2-7, the V gene TRBV6-6; TRBD1 aligns across 9 bases. CDR1 is MNHNY and CDR2 is SVGAGI in the germline V gene (reference sequence). This CDR3 is 15 amino acids long. V lost 6 bases and J lost 6; bases outside the gene matches: 12. DNA for the CDR3: TGTGCCAGCAGGATGATCGGGACAGGGACTCGCGAGCAGTACTTC. Encoded protein: CASRMIGTGTREQYF.

Here the CDR3 reads CAISPPQGHAGTGELFF. DNA for the CDR3: TGTGCCATCAGTCCCCCGCAGGGGCACGCGGGCACCGGGGAGCTGTTTTTT. This chain links TRBV10-3 with TRBJ2-2, with D perhaps TRBD1 (6 bases). This CDR3 spans 17 amino acids. CDR1 is ENHRY and CDR2 is SYGVKD in the germline V gene. Trimming removed 5 bases from V and 4 bases from J, with 20 bases in between.

A word on this clone: One junction end does not reproduce the germline sequence, and a read error may be involved. The chain recombines TRBV7-9 with TRBJ2-5, with a weak D call TRBD2 (6 bases). Per germline, CDR1 SEHNR and CDR2 FQNEAQ (reference sequence). The CDR3 sequence is 14 residues long. CDR3: CASSSGLPGETRYF. The CDR3 region has the DNA TGTGCCAGCAGCTCGGGACTCCCGGGGGAGACCCGGTACTTC.

The rearrangement uses TRBV19 and TRBJ2-4; D may be TRBD2 (6 bases). The CDR3 is made up of 19 amino acids. Germline-derived CDR1 and CDR2 are LNHDA and SQIVND (reference sequence). With 5 bases removed from V and 0 bases from J, the gap between germline ends came to 23 bases. The CDR3 sequence: CASSQRWGGGNIAKNIQYF. In DNA form, the CDR3 reads TGTGCCAGTAGTCAAAGGTGGGGCGGAGGGAATATAGCCAAAAACATTCAGTACTTC.

Points on this clone: Relative to the germline gene, one junction end is altered; a read error may explain this. This chain links TRBV7-7 with TRBJ2-2, with 13 bases identical to TRBD2. The CDR3 loop spans 17 amino acids. Germline CDR1 and CDR2: SSHAT and FNYEAQ (reference sequence). As DNA, the CDR3 is TGTGCTAGCAGCTCAACTAGCGGGAGGGCTGCGGCCGGGGAGCTGTTTTTT. This codes for CASSSTSGRAAAGELFF.

This chain joins TRBV7-2 and TRBJ1-5; D might be TRBD1 (5 bases). The V end lost 5 bases, the J end lost 7 bases, and 18 bases lay between the germline ends. Germline V gene sequence: CDR1 SGHTA, CDR2 FQGNSA. The CDR3 sequence is 15 residues long. The CDR3, as DNA: TGTGCCAGCAGCCAAGACAGTTTACGGGGGCAGCCCCAGCATTTT. It translates to CASSQDSLRGQPQHF.

The chain links TRBV5-1 to TRBJ1-2, with unresolved D. V shed 4 bases and J shed 4 bases, with 11 bases lying between them. Looked up from germline, CDR1 is SGHRS and CDR2 is YFSETQ. CDR3 length: 13 residues. The CDR3 here is CASSPEGSYGYTF. CDR3 bases: TGCGCCAGCAGCCCCGAAGGGAGCTATGGCTACACCTTC. Full variable domain (remainder filled in from reference TRBV5-1 and TRBJ1-2): KAGVTQTPRYLIKTRGQQVTLSCSPISGHRSVSWYQQTPGQGLQFLFEYFSETQRNKGNFPGRFSGRQFSNSRSEMNVSTLELGDSALYLCASSPEGSYGYTFGSGTRLTVV.

This chain joins TRBV7-2 and TRBJ2-7; 15 positions agree with TRBD2. There are 17 residues in the CDR3. V shed 4 bases, J shed 2 bases, and the junction held 6 bases outside the gene matches. CDR1 and CDR2 (germline): SGHTA, FQGNSA. The chain's CDR3 is CASSSGLAGGRTYEQYF. The CDR3 DNA reads as TGTGCCAGCAGCTCTGGACTAGCGGGAGGGCGGACCTACGAGCAGTACTTC.